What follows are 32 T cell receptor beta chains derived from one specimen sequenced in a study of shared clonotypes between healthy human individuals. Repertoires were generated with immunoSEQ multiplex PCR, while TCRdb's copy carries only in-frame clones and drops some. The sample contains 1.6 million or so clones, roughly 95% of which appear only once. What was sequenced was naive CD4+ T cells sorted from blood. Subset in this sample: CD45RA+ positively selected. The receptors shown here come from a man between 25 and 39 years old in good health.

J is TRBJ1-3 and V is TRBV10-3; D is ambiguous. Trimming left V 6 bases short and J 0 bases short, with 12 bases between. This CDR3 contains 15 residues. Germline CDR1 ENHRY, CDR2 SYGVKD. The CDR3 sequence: CAISPLLSSGNTIYF. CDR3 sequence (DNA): TGTGCCATCAGCCCCCTCTTAAGCTCTGGAAACACCATATATTTT.

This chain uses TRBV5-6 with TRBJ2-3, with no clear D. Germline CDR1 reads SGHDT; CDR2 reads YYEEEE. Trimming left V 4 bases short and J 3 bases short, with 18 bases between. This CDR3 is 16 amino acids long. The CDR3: CASSASIGRETDTQYF. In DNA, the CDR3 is TGTGCCAGCAGCGCAAGCATAGGCCGAGAAACAGATACGCAGTATTTT. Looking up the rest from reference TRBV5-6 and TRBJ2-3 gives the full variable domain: DAGVTQSPTHLIKTRGQQVTLRCSPKSGHDTVSWYQQALGQGPQFIFQYYEEEERQRGNFPDRFSGHQFPNYSSELNVNALLLGDSALYLCASSASIGRETDTQYFGPGTRLTVL.

The CDR3 DNA reads TGTGCCAGCACTACCGACAGACTCTACAATGAGCAGTTCTTC. This codes for CASTTDRLYNEQFF. The genes are TRBV6-6 and TRBJ2-1; perhaps TRBD1 as D (5 bases). Germline-derived CDR1 and CDR2 are MNHNY and SVGAGI (reference sequence). Trimming pared 7 bases from V and 3 bases from J, leaving 13 bases between. The CDR3 has 14 amino acids.

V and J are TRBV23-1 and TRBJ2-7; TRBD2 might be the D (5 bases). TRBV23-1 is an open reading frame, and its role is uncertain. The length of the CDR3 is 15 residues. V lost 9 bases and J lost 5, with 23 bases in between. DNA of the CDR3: TGCGCCAGGCTCCGATCCCGGGGTCTGTTCGACGAGCAGTACTTC. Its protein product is CARLRSRGLFDEQYF.

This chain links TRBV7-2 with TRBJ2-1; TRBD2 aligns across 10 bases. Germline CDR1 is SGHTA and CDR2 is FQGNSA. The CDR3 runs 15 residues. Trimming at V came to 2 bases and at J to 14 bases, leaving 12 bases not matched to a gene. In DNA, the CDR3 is TGTGCCAGCAGCTTAATGGTTCAGCGGGAGGGCCACGAGTTCTTC. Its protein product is CASSLMVQREGHEFF.

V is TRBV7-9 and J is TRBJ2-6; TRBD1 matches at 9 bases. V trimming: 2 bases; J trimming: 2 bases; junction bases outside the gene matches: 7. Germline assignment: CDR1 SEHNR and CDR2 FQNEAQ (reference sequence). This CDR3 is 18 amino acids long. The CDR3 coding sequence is TGTGCCAGCAGCTTATTGGGACAGGGAAGAACTGGGGCCAACGTCCTGACTTTC. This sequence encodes CASSLLGQGRTGANVLTF.

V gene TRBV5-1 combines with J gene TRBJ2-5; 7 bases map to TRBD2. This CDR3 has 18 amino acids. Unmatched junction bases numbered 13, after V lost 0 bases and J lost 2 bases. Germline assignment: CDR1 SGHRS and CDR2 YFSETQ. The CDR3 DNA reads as TGCGCCAGCAGCTTGGTCGGTAGCGGGCCGCCGTGGCAAGAGACCCAGTACTTC. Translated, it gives CASSLVGSGPPWQETQYF.

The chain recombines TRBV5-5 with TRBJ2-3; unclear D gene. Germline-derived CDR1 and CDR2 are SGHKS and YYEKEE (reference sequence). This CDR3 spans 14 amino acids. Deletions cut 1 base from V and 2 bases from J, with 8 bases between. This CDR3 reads CASSLMQTTDTQYF. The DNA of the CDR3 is TGTGCCAGCAGCTTGATGCAGACCACAGATACGCAGTATTTT.

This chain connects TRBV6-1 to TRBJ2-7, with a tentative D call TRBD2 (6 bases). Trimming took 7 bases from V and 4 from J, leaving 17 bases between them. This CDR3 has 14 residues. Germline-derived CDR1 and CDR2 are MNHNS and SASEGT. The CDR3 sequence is CASNSRGALYEQYF. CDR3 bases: TGTGCCAGCAATTCCCGCGGGGCCCTTTACGAGCAGTACTTC.

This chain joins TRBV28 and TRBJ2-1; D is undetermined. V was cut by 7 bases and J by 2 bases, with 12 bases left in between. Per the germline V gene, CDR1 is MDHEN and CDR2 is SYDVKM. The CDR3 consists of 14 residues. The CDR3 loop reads CASIDGGPYNEQFF. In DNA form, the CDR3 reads TGTGCCAGCATTGACGGCGGACCCTACAATGAGCAGTTCTTC. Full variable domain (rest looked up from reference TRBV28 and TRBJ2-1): DVKVTQSSRYLVKRTGEKVFLECVQDMDHENMFWYRQDPGLGLRLIYFSYDVKMKEKGDIPEGYSVSREKKERFSLILESASTNQTSMYLCASIDGGPYNEQFFGPGTRLTVL.

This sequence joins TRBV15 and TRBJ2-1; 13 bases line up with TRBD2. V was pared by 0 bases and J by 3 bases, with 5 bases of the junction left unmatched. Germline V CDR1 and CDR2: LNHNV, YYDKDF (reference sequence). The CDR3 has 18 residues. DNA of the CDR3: TGTGCCACCAGCAGAGATACTAGCGGGAGGGCCATCTACAATGAGCAGTTCTTC. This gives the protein CATSRDTSGRAIYNEQFF. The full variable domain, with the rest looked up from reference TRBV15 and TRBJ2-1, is DAMVIQNPRYQVTQFGKPVTLSCSQTLNHNVMYWYQQKSSQAPKLLFHYYDKDFNNEADTPDNFQSRRPNTSFCFLDIRSPGLGDTAMYLCATSRDTSGRAIYNEQFFGPGTRLTVL.

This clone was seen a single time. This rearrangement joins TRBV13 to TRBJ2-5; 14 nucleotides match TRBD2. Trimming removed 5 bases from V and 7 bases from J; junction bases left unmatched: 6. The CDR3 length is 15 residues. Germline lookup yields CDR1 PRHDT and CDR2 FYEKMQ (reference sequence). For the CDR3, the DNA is TGTGCCAGCAGCAGGGGACTAGCGGGAGTTGGGACCCAGTACTTC. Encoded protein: CASSRGLAGVGTQYF. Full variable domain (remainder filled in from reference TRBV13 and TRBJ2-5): AAGVIQSPRHLIKEKRETATLKCYPIPRHDTVYWYQQGPGQDPQFLISFYEKMQSDKGSIPDRFSAQQFSDYHSELNMSSLELGDSALYFCASSRGLAGVGTQYFGPGTRLLVL.

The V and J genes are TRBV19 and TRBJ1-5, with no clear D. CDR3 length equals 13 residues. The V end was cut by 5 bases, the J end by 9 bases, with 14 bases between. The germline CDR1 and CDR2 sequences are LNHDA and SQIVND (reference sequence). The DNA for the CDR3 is TGTGCCAGTAGTGATCAGGCGACCCGGCCCCAGCATTTT. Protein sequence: CASSDQATRPQHF.

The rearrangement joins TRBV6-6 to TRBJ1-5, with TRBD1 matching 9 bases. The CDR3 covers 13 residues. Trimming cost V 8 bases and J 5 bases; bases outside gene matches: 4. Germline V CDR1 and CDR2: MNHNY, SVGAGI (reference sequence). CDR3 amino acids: CASGDREYQPQHF. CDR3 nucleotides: TGTGCCAGCGGGGACAGGGAATATCAGCCCCAGCATTTT.

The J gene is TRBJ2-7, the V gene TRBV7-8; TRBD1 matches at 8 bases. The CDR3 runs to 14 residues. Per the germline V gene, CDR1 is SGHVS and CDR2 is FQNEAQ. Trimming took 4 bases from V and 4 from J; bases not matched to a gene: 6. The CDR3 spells CASSYNRGYYEQYF. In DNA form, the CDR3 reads TGTGCCAGCAGCTATAACAGGGGGTATTACGAGCAGTACTTC.

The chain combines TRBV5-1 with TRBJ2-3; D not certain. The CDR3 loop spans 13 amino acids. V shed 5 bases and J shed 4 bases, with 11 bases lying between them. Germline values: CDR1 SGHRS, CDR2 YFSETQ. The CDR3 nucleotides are TGCGCCAGCAGTGTGGTTACCGCAGATACGCAGTATTTT. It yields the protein CASSVVTADTQYF.

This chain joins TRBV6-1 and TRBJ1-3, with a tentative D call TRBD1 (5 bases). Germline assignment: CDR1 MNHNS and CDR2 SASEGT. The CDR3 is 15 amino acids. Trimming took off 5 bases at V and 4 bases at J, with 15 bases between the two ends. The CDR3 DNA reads TGTGCCAGCAGTAGACAGCGCTATCCGGGAAACACCATATATTTT. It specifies CASSRQRYPGNTIYF.

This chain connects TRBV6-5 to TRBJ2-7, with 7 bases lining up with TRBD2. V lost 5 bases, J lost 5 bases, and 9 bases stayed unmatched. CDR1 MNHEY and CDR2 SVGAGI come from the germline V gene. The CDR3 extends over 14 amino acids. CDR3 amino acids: CASSTLALSHEQYF. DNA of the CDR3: TGTGCCAGCAGTACACTAGCGCTCAGCCACGAGCAGTACTTC.

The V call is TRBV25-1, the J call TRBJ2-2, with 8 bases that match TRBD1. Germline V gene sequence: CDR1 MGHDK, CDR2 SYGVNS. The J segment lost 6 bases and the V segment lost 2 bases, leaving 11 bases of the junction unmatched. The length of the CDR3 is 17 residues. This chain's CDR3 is CASSEPGTGRAPGELFF. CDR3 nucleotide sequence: TGTGCCAGCAGTGAACCCGGGACAGGACGAGCCCCCGGGGAGCTGTTTTTT.

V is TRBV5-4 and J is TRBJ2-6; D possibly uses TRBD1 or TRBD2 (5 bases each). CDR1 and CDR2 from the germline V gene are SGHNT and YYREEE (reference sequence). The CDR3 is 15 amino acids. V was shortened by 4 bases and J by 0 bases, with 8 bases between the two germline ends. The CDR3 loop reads CASSQRGSGANVLTF. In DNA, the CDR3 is TGTGCCAGCAGCCAGAGGGGCTCTGGGGCCAACGTCCTGACTTTC.

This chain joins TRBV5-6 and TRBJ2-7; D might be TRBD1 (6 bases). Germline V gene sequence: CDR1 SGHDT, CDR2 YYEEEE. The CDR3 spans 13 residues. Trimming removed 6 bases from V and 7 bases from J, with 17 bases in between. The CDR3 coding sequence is TGTGCCAGCACCCTTATACAGGGCGGTGAGCAGTACTTC. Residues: CASTLIQGGEQYF.

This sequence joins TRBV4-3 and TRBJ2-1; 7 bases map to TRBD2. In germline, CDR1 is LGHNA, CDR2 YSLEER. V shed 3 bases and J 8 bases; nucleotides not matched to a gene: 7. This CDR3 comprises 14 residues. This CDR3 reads CASSQEGRVDEQFF. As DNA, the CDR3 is TGCGCCAGCAGCCAGGAGGGGAGGGTTGATGAGCAGTTCTTC.

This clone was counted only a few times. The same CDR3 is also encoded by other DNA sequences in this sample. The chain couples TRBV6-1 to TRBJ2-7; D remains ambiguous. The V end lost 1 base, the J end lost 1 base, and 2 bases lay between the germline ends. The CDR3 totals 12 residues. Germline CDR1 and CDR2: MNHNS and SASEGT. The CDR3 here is CASSEGSYEQYF. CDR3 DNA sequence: TGTGCCAGCAGTGAAGGGTCCTACGAGCAGTACTTC.

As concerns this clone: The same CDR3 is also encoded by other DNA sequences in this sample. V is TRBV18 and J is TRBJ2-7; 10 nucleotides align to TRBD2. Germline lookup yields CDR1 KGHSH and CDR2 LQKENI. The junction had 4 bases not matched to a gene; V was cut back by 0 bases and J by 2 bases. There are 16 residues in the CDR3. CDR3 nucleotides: TGTGCCAGCTCACCACCAGGGCTAGCGGGGGCCTACGAGCAGTACTTC. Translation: CASSPPGLAGAYEQYF.

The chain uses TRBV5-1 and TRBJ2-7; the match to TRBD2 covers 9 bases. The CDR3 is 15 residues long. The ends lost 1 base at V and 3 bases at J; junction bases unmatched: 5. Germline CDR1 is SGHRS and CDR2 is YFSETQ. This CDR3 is CASSLKSSGDYEQYF. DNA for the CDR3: TGCGCCAGCAGCTTGAAGTCTAGCGGGGACTACGAGCAGTACTTC.

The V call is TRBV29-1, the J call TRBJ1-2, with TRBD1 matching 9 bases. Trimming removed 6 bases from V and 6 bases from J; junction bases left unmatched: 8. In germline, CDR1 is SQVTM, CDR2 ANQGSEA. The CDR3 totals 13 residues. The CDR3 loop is CSVGTGKGDGYTF. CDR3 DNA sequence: TGCAGCGTGGGGACAGGGAAGGGGGATGGCTACACCTTC.

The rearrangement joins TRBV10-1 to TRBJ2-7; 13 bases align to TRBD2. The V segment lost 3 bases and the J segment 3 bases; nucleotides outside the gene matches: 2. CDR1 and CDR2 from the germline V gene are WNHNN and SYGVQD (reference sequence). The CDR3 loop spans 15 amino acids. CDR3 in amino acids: CASSERLAGGYEQYF. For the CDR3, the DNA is TGCGCCAGCAGTGAAAGACTAGCGGGAGGCTACGAGCAGTACTTC.

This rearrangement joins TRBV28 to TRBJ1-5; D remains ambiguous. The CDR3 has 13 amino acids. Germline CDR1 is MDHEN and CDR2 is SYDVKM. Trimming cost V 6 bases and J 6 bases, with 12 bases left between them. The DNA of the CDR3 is TGTGCCAGCAGATATTTCTTGGGTCAGCCCCAGCATTTT. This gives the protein CASRYFLGQPQHF.

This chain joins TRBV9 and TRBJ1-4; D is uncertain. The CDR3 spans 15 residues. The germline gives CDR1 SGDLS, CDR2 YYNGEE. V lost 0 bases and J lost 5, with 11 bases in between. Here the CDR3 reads CASSVAPSANEKLFF. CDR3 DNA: TGTGCCAGCAGCGTAGCTCCGAGTGCCAATGAAAAACTGTTTTTT.

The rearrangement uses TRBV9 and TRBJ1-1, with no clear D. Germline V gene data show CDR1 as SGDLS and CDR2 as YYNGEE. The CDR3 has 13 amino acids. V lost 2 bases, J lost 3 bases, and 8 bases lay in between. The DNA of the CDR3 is TGTGCCAGCAGCGTCACCGTGGACACTGAAGCTTTCTTT. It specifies CASSVTVDTEAFF.

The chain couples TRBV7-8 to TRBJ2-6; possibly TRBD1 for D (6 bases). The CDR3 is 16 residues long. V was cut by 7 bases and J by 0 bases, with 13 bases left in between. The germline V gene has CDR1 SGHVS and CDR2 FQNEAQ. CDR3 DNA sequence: TGTGCCAGCACCCGACAGGTTCACTCTGGGGCCAACGTCCTGACTTTC. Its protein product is CASTRQVHSGANVLTF.

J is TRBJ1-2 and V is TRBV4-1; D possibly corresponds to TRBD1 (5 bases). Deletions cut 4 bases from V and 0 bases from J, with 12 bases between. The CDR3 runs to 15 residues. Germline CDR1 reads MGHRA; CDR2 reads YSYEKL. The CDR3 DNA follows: TGCGCCAGCAGCCCCCAGGGACTCACTAACTATGGCTACACCTTC. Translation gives CASSPQGLTNYGYTF.